Below, 5 T cell receptor beta chains from the same sample are listed, as sequenced in a study of beta chain features in type 1 diabetes. The study reverse transcribed the entire isolated RNA, so it sequenced expressed TCRB transcripts. The table came from immunoSEQ multiplex PCR; TCRdb's copy has only in-frame clones and leaves some out. The sample has about 300,000 clones, roughly 8% seen once. Sequenced sample: central memory CD4+ T cells from blood. The origin of the receptors is a woman aged 18-30 years in good health.

This clone has only a few counts. The sample has other DNA sequences that encode this CDR3 too. This chain joins TRBV7-9 and TRBJ1-1, with D uncertain. Germline V gives CDR1 SEHNR, CDR2 FQNEAQ (reference sequence). Trimming pared 2 bases from V and 0 bases from J, leaving 4 bases between. The CDR3 extends over 13 amino acids. The CDR3 loop is CASSLTLNTEAFF. The CDR3 DNA reads as TGTGCCAGCAGCTTAACCCTGAACACTGAAGCTTTCTTT.

V usage is TRBV7-2 and J usage is TRBJ1-3; D gene unclear. This CDR3 has 13 residues. The V end was cut by 4 bases, the J end by 7 bases, with 11 bases between. CDR1 is SGHTA, CDR2 FQGNSA, per germline. The CDR3 bases are TGTGCCAGCAGCTCCCTGTTGGGGAACACCATATATTTT. It encodes CASSSLLGNTIYF.

The V gene is TRBV28, the J gene TRBJ1-4; 9 positions agree with TRBD1. In germline, CDR1 is MDHEN, CDR2 SYDVKM. The CDR3 has 14 residues. The J segment lost 8 bases and the V segment lost 5 bases, leaving 6 bases of the junction unmatched. DNA of the CDR3: TGTGCCAGCAGTCGACAGGGGGTTAGGGAAAAACTGTTTTTT. Translation gives CASSRQGVREKLFF.

The CDR3 DNA reads as TGTGCCAGCAGCCCCAGGACACAGACCAAAAACATTCAGTACTTC. Amino acid sequence: CASSPRTQTKNIQYF. The chain carries TRBV11-3 and TRBJ2-4, with a tentative D call TRBD1 (5 bases). The CDR3 consists of 15 residues. The V end lost 5 bases, the J end lost 2 bases, and 13 bases lay between the germline ends. CDR1 is SGHNT, CDR2 YENEEA, per germline.

The V call is TRBV7-2, the J call TRBJ2-3; 7 nucleotides align to TRBD2. The CDR3 is 17 amino acids. Unmatched junction bases numbered 8, after V lost 0 bases and J lost 2 bases. Germline CDR1 reads SGHTA; CDR2 reads FQGNSA. The CDR3 nucleotides are TGTGCCAGCAGCTTAGCTTCCGTGGGAGGGCCCACAGATACGCAGTATTTT. It codes for CASSLASVGGPTDTQYF.